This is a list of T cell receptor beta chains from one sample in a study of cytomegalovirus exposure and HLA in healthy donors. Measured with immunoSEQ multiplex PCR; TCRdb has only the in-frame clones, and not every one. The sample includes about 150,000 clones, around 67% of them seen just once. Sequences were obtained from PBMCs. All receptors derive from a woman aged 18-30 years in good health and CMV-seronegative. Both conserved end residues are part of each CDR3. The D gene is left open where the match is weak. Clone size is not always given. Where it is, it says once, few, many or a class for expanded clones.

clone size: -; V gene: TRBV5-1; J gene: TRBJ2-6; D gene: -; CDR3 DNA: TGCGCCAGCAGCTTGAGCTCAGGGCCCCCTGGGGCCAACGTCCTGACTTTC; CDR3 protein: CASSLSSGPPGANVLTF
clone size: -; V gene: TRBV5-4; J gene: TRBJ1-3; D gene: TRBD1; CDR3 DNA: TGTGCCAGCAGCTTGGCCGAGGGGGCTGGAAATACCATATATTTT; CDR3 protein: CASSLAEGAGNTIYF
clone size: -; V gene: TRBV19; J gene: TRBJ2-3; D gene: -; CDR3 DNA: TGTGCCAGTAGTATAGCCCAGGGAATCACAGATACGCAGTATTTT; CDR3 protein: CASSIAQGITDTQYF
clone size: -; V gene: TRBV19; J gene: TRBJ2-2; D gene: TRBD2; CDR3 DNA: TGTGCCAGTAGGTCTAGCGGGCTGAACACCGGGGAGCTGTTTTTT; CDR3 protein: CASRSSGLNTGELFF
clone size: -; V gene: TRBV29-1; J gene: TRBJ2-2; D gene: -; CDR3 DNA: TGCAGCGTTGAAGTCCACCAGGGCGGGGAGCTGTTTTTT; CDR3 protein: CSVEVHQGGELFF
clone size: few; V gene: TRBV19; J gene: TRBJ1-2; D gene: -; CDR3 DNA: TGTGCCAGTAGGGGCGGGGGGAACTATGGCTACACCTTC; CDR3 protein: CASRGGGNYGYTF
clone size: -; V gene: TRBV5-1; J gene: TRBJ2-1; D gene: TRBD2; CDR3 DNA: TGCGCCAGCAGCGCGGGCTCCGGGGGGGGGTTCATCAATGAGCAGTTCTTC; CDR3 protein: CASSAGSGGGFINEQFF
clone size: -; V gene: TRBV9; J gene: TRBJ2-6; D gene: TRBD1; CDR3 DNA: TGTGCCAGCAGCGTAGCTAGTTGGGGACAGCTCTCTGGGGCCAACGTCCTGACTTTC; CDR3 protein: CASSVASWGQLSGANVLTF
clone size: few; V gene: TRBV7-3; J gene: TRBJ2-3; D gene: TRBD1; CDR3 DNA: TGTGCCAGCAGCTTAACTTCCGGGACAGGGGGTAGCACAGATACGCAGTATTTT; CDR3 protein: CASSLTSGTGGSTDTQYF
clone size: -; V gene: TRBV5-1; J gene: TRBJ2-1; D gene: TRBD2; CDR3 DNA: TGCGCCAGCAGCCCGGAGACTAGCTTCCACAATGAGCAGTTCTTC; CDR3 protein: CASSPETSFHNEQFF
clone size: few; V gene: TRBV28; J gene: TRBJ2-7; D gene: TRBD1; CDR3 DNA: TGTGCCAGCAGGCCTCAGGGGGCCTACGAGCAGTACTTC; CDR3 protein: CASRPQGAYEQYF
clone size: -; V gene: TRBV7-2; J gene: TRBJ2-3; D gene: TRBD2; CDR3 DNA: TGTGCCAGCAGCTTATGGGCGGGGGGCCTCACAGATACGCAGTATTTT; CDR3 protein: CASSLWAGGLTDTQYF
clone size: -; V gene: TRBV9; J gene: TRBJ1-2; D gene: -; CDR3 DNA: TGTGCCAGCAGCGTAGACGACAGGTTGGTCTATGGCTACACCTTC; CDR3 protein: CASSVDDRLVYGYTF
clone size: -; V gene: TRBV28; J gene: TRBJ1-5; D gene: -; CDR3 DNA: TGTGCCAGCACTAGGAGGGCGGGCCAGCCCCAGCATTTT; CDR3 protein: CASTRRAGQPQHF
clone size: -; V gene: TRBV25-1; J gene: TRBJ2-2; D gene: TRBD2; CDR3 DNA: TGTGCCAGCAGTGTAGCGGGAGGGGGGTACACCGGGGAGCTGTTTTTT; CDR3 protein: CASSVAGGGYTGELFF
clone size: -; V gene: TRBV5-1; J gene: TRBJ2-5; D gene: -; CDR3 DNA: TGCGCCAGCAGCGGGGGGTTGGAGACCCAGTACTTC; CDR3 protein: CASSGGLETQYF
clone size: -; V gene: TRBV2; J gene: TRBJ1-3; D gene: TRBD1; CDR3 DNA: TGTGCCAGCAGTGAAGCCTGGGACAGAACTAGAGGAAACACCATATATTTT; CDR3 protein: CASSEAWDRTRGNTIYF
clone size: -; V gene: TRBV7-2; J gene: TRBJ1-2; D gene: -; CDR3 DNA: TGTGCCAGCAGCTTGCGGGGGGCCGGCTATGGCTACACCTTC; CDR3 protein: CASSLRGAGYGYTF